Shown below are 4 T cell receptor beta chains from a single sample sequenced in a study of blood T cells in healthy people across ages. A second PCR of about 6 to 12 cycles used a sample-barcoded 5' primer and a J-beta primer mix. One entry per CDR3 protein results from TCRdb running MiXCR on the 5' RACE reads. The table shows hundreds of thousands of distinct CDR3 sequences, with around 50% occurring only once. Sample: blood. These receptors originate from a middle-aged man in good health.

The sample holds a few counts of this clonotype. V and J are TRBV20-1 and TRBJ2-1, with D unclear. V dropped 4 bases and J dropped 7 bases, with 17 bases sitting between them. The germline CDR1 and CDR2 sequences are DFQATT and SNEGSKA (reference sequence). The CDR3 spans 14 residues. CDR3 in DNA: TGCAGTGCTATCCCTTGGGCAGGCATAAATGAGCAGTTCTTC. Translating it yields CSAIPWAGINEQFF.

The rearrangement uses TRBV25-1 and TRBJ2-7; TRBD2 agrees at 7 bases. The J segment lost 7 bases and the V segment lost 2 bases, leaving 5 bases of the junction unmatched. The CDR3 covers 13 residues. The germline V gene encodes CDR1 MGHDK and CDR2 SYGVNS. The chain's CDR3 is CASSEVRGWEQYF. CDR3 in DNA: TGTGCCAGCAGTGAAGTGCGGGGGTGGGAGCAGTACTTC.

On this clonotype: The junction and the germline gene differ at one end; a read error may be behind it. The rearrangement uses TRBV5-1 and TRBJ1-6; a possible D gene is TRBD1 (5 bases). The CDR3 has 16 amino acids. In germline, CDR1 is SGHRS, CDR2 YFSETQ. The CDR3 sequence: CASNLVETANNSPLHF. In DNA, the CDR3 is TGCGCCAGCAACTTGGTAGAGACAGCGAATAATTCACCCCTCCACTTT.

CDR3 residues: CASVRAGESTDTQYF. The CDR3 nucleotides read TGCGCCAGCGTTAGAGCGGGAGAAAGCACAGATACGCAGTATTTT. The chain couples TRBV5-1 to TRBJ2-3, with TRBD2 identical over 8 bases. The CDR3 covers 15 residues. The germline V gene has CDR1 SGHRS and CDR2 YFSETQ. The junction had 7 bases not matched to a gene; V was cut back by 7 bases and J by 0 bases.